Only one count was recorded for the clone carrying this T cell receptor beta chain. Its antigen is currently unknown. The data are from a study of cytomegalovirus exposure and HLA in healthy donors. Study-wide points: Confirmation was obtained in vitro that a few CMV-associated chains are specific for CMV antigens. Among TCR beta chains, those listed as cytomegalovirus-associated numbered over 150.

V lost 4 bases and J lost 5, with 12 bases in between. Germline V gene sequence: CDR1 SEHNR, CDR2 FQNEAQ (reference sequence). The CDR3 is 14 amino acids. The assay was immunoSEQ multiplex PCR, and TCRdb's table has in-frame clones only and misses some. The table lists hundreds of thousands of clones, 86% of them singletons. The chain has TRBV7-9 and TRBJ2-4; possibly TRBD1 for D (6 bases). This TCR was recovered from a woman between 18 and 29 years old in good health and CMV-seronegative. The sequencing sample was made of PBMCs. Here the CDR3 DNA reads TGTGCCAGCAGCTGGACCCGGACAGAAAACATTCAGTACTTC. Translated: CASSWTRTENIQYF.